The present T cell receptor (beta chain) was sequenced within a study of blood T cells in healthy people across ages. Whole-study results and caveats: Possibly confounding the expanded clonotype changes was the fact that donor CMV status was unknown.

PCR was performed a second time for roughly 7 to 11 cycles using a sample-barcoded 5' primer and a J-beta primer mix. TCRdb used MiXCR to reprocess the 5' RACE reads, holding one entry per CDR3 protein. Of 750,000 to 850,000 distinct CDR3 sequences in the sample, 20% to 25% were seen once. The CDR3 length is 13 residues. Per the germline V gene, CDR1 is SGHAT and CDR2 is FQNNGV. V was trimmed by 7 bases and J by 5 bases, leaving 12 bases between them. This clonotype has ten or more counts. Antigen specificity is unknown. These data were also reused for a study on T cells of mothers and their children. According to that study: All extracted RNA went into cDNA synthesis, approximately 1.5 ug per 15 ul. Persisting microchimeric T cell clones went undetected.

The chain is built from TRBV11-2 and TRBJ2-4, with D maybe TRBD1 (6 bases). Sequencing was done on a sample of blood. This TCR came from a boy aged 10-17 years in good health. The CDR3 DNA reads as TGTGCCAGCACCAGGGACACTGAAAACATTCAGTACTTC. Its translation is CASTRDTENIQYF.